The T cell receptor beta chain under discussion was sequenced for a study of T cell responses to AZD1222 COVID-19 vaccine. The trim removed 1 base at V and 6 bases at J, leaving 8 bases unmatched. The germline V gene encodes CDR1 LGHNA and CDR2 YSLEER. The CDR3 covers 16 residues. The repertoire was sequenced with immunoSEQ multiplex PCR; TCRdb's copy has only in-frame clones and lacks some. In the table there are approximately 120,000 clones, approximately 93% of which are singletons. This sample comprised peripheral blood, obtained on day 0 of AZD1222 vaccination. The source is an adult in good health. The chain employs TRBV4-3 and TRBJ2-3; 9 positions agree with TRBD2. The CDR3 loop is CASSQASAGGADTQYF. In DNA, the CDR3 is TGCGCCAGCAGCCAAGCGTCAGCGGGGGGCGCGGATACGCAGTATTTT.